These T cell receptor beta chains were read from a single sample in a study of cytomegalovirus exposure and HLA in healthy donors. TCRdb's copy holds only in-frame clones and misses some; the assay was immunoSEQ multiplex PCR. The table has over 90,000 clones, approximately 73% seen once. The sequenced material came from PBMCs. Every receptor here comes from a young woman in good health and CMV-seropositive. Both conserved end residues are part of each CDR3. D genes are given only for firm matches. Some rows mark clone size as missing; the rest say once, few, many or name a class of expanded clone.

j_call: TRBJ1-2; d_call: -; clone_size: few; v_call: TRBV5-6; cdr3_aa: CASSLLRALLYGYTF; cdr3_nt: TGTGCCAGCAGCTTGCTCAGGGCGCTGCTCTATGGCTACACCTTC
j_call: TRBJ2-7; d_call: -; clone_size: -; v_call: TRBV7-9; cdr3_aa: CASGAYGAGAYEQYF; cdr3_nt: TGTGCCAGCGGCGCTTACGGGGCAGGGGCCTACGAGCAGTACTTC
j_call: TRBJ1-2; d_call: -; clone_size: -; v_call: TRBV9; cdr3_aa: CASSVGSGLAYGYTF; cdr3_nt: TGTGCCAGCAGCGTAGGGTCGGGATTGGCTTATGGCTACACCTTC
j_call: TRBJ2-2; d_call: -; clone_size: -; v_call: TRBV5-1; cdr3_aa: CASTTQSGTGELFF; cdr3_nt: TGCGCCAGCACGACCCAATCGGGGACCGGGGAGCTGTTTTTT
j_call: TRBJ2-7; d_call: TRBD2; clone_size: -; v_call: TRBV27; cdr3_aa: CASSIRPSGVVSYEQYF; cdr3_nt: TGTGCCAGCAGTATCCGCCCTAGCGGGGTGGTCTCCTACGAGCAGTACTTC
j_call: TRBJ1-2; d_call: TRBD1; clone_size: -; v_call: TRBV7-9; cdr3_aa: CASSLGRGLSNYGYTF; cdr3_nt: TGTGCCAGCAGCTTGGGCAGGGGGCTGTCTAACTATGGCTACACCTTC
j_call: TRBJ2-3; d_call: TRBD1; clone_size: -; v_call: TRBV6-6; cdr3_aa: CASSPRGTDTQYF; cdr3_nt: TGTGCCAGCAGTCCCAGGGGGACAGATACGCAGTATTTT
j_call: TRBJ2-7; d_call: TRBD2; clone_size: -; v_call: TRBV15; cdr3_aa: CATSSRLAGGPRQYF; cdr3_nt: TGTGCCACCAGCAGCAGACTAGCGGGAGGGCCCAGGCAGTACTTC
j_call: TRBJ1-6; d_call: -; clone_size: -; v_call: TRBV5-6; cdr3_aa: CASRKRHANSPLHF; cdr3_nt: TGTGCCAGCAGGAAACGACATGCCAATTCACCCCTCCACTTT
j_call: TRBJ2-3; d_call: -; clone_size: -; v_call: TRBV1; cdr3_aa: CTTQSGLRTDTQYF; cdr3_nt: TGCACCACTCAGAGCGGATTACGCACAGATACGCAGTATTTT
j_call: TRBJ2-7; d_call: -; clone_size: few; v_call: TRBV18; cdr3_aa: CASSPFRESPSYEQYF; cdr3_nt: TGTGCCAGCTCACCATTTCGGGAGTCCCCCTCCTACGAGCAGTACTTC
j_call: TRBJ2-7; d_call: TRBD2; clone_size: -; v_call: TRBV5-5; cdr3_aa: CASSSRLAGAYEQYF; cdr3_nt: TGTGCCAGCAGCTCTAGACTAGCGGGGGCTTACGAGCAGTACTTC
j_call: TRBJ1-5; d_call: -; clone_size: -; v_call: TRBV5-1; cdr3_aa: CASSLDRNQPQHF; cdr3_nt: TGCGCCAGCAGCTTGGACAGGAATCAGCCCCAGCATTTT
j_call: TRBJ1-2; d_call: -; clone_size: -; v_call: TRBV5-1; cdr3_aa: CASSKGPAEGYTF; cdr3_nt: TGCGCCAGCAGCAAGGGGCCGGCAGAGGGCTACACCTTC
j_call: TRBJ2-7; d_call: -; clone_size: -; v_call: TRBV6-5; cdr3_aa: CASIRGGPPYEQYF; cdr3_nt: TGTGCCAGCATCAGGGGAGGGCCCCCCTACGAGCAGTACTTC
j_call: TRBJ1-5; d_call: TRBD1; clone_size: -; v_call: TRBV7-9; cdr3_aa: CASSLDGRGPGNQPQHF; cdr3_nt: TGTGCCAGCAGCTTAGACGGCAGGGGGCCAGGAAATCAGCCCCAGCATTTT
j_call: TRBJ1-3; d_call: TRBD1; clone_size: few; v_call: TRBV4-2; cdr3_aa: CASSPGTGAGNTIYF; cdr3_nt: TGTGCCAGCAGCCCTGGGACAGGGGCTGGAAACACCATATATTTT
j_call: TRBJ2-3; d_call: TRBD2; clone_size: -; v_call: TRBV5-4; cdr3_aa: CASSPTSGGQGDTQYF; cdr3_nt: TGTGCCAGCAGCCCGACTAGCGGGGGGCAGGGGGATACGCAGTATTTT
j_call: TRBJ2-3; d_call: TRBD1; clone_size: once; v_call: TRBV15; cdr3_aa: CATSSPIGDRGSDTQYF; cdr3_nt: TGTGCCACCAGCTCCCCCATAGGGGACAGGGGCTCAGATACGCAGTATTTT
j_call: TRBJ2-2; d_call: -; clone_size: -; v_call: TRBV7-2; cdr3_aa: CASSSRFRTFTGELFF; cdr3_nt: TGTGCCAGCAGCTCTCGATTCCGGACTTTCACCGGGGAGCTGTTTTTT
j_call: TRBJ2-2; d_call: -; clone_size: -; v_call: TRBV6-5; cdr3_aa: CASISTPGELFF; cdr3_nt: TGTGCCAGCATATCGACTCCCGGGGAGCTGTTTTTT
j_call: TRBJ1-5; d_call: TRBD1; clone_size: -; v_call: TRBV10-2; cdr3_aa: CASSRGTDNQPQHF; cdr3_nt: TGCGCCAGCAGTAGAGGGACAGACAATCAGCCCCAGCATTTT
j_call: TRBJ2-3; d_call: TRBD2; clone_size: -; v_call: TRBV7-9; cdr3_aa: CASSLGTSLDTQYF; cdr3_nt: TGTGCCAGCAGCTTGGGGACTAGTCTAGATACGCAGTATTTT
j_call: TRBJ1-1; d_call: -; clone_size: -; v_call: TRBV27; cdr3_aa: CASSFQGVGDTEAFF; cdr3_nt: TGTGCCAGCAGTTTCCAGGGCGTTGGGGACACTGAAGCTTTCTTT
j_call: TRBJ2-1; d_call: -; clone_size: -; v_call: TRBV7-6; cdr3_aa: CASSLELGAFSYNEQFF; cdr3_nt: TGTGCCAGCAGCTTAGAATTGGGGGCCTTCTCCTACAATGAGCAGTTCTTC
j_call: TRBJ2-7; d_call: -; clone_size: -; v_call: TRBV7-2; cdr3_aa: CASSLRGSYPSYEQYF; cdr3_nt: TGTGCCAGCAGCTTACGTGGGAGCTATCCCTCCTACGAGCAGTACTTC
j_call: TRBJ2-7; d_call: -; clone_size: -; v_call: TRBV5-6; cdr3_aa: CASSIGAGLEQYF; cdr3_nt: TGTGCCAGCAGCATTGGGGCAGGGCTCGAGCAGTACTTC
j_call: TRBJ1-4; d_call: -; clone_size: once; v_call: TRBV2; cdr3_aa: CASSDWAEGEKLFF; cdr3_nt: TGTGCCAGCAGTGACTGGGCAGAGGGTGAAAAACTGTTTTTT
j_call: TRBJ2-1; d_call: -; clone_size: -; v_call: TRBV15; cdr3_aa: CATSRDRGLSNEQFF; cdr3_nt: TGTGCCACCAGCAGAGATAGGGGACTTTCAAATGAGCAGTTCTTC
j_call: TRBJ1-1; d_call: TRBD1; clone_size: -; v_call: TRBV27; cdr3_aa: CASRRSAGTGRNTEAFF; cdr3_nt: TGTGCCAGCAGGCGTAGTGCGGGGACAGGGAGGAACACTGAAGCTTTCTTT
j_call: TRBJ2-1; d_call: -; clone_size: -; v_call: TRBV20-1; cdr3_aa: CSAPEHNEQFF; cdr3_nt: TGCAGTGCTCCGGAGCACAATGAGCAGTTCTTC
j_call: TRBJ2-7; d_call: -; clone_size: -; v_call: TRBV15; cdr3_aa: CATSREGTYEQYF; cdr3_nt: TGTGCCACCAGCAGAGAGGGCACCTACGAGCAGTACTTC
j_call: TRBJ1-1; d_call: TRBD1; clone_size: few; v_call: TRBV14; cdr3_aa: CASSLWDRNTEAFF; cdr3_nt: TGTGCCAGCAGCCTTTGGGACAGAAACACTGAAGCTTTCTTT